These T cell receptor beta chains were read from a single sample in a study of blood T cell repertoires in COVID-19. Only in-frame clones appear in the TCRdb table, and some are missing; sequencing was by immunoSEQ multiplex PCR. The sample consists of approximately 100,000 clones, nearly 85% of them appearing once. The specimen was peripheral blood. These receptors all stem from a human donor in a cohort sampled during active or convalescent COVID-19. CDR3s include the opening cysteine and the closing phenylalanine or tryptophan. The D gene is left open where the match is weak. Clone size, where shown, is once, few, many, or a class for clones that have expanded.

clone_size d_call j_call v_call cdr3_nt cdr3_aa
once NA TRBJ2-1 TRBV24-1 TGTGCCACCCCGGCGGGGGCCAACAATGAGCAGTTCTTC CATPAGANNEQFF
NA TRBD2 TRBJ2-7 TRBV28 TGTGCCAGCAGTTTGACTAGCGGGGGCTACGAGCAGTACTTC CASSLTSGGYEQYF
NA NA TRBJ1-4 TRBV28 TGTGCCAGCAGTTTAAGTCAGGATAATGAAAAACTGTTTTTT CASSLSQDNEKLFF
NA NA TRBJ2-5 TRBV11-3 TGTGCCAGTGCAGGGGAAGGAGAGACCCAGTACTTC CASAGEGETQYF
many NA TRBJ1-1 TRBV6-2/TRBV6-3 TGTGCCAGCAGCCCTATACCCCCTCCTGCGATAACTGAAGCTTTCTTT CASSPIPPPAITEAFF
NA TRBD2 TRBJ2-7 TRBV6-5 TGTGCCAGCAGCCCCGGGACTAGCTCGTACGAGCAGTACTTC CASSPGTSSYEQYF
NA NA TRBJ1-5 TRBV7-2 TGTGCCAGCAGCTTAATGGGCCTTCAGCCCCAGCATTTT CASSLMGLQPQHF
NA TRBD2 TRBJ2-1 TRBV4-1 TGCGCCAGCAGCCTATGGCTAGCGGGGGAGAATGAGCAGTTCTTC CASSLWLAGENEQFF
NA NA TRBJ2-7 TRBV11-3 TGTGCCAGCAGCTTAGGCCGACAGTTGGATATTCAGTACTTC CASSLGRQLDIQYF
NA NA TRBJ1-1 TRBV5-1 TGCGCCAGCAGCACCGGGACAAATTCTCCTGAAGCTTTCTTT CASSTGTNSPEAFF
NA NA TRBJ1-1 TRBV18 TGTGCCAGCTCACCAGGAGCCGCAGGGGCTATGAACACTGAAGCTTTCTTT CASSPGAAGAMNTEAFF
NA TRBD1 TRBJ1-4 TRBV30 TGTGCCTTGAACAGGGGGGCTGAAAAACTGTTTTTT CALNRGAEKLFF
NA NA TRBJ2-7 TRBV2 TGTGCCAGCAGTCTCTCCTACGAGCAGTACTTC CASSLSYEQYF
few TRBD1 TRBJ2-3 TRBV5-4 TGTGCCAGCAGCTTGGGTGACAGGGAGACGCAGTATTTT CASSLGDRETQYF
NA NA TRBJ1-2 TRBV9 TGTGCCAGCGGGGCGAACTATGGCTACACCTTC CASGANYGYTF
NA NA TRBJ2-3 TRBV4-1 TGCGCCAGCAGCCAAGGGGACTCCACAGATACGCAGTATTTT CASSQGDSTDTQYF
NA NA TRBJ1-6 TRBV5-5 TGTGCCAGCAGCTCCCCTCTTGGCAGGGCGAATAATTCACCCCTCCACTTT CASSSPLGRANNSPLHF
NA TRBD2 TRBJ2-7 TRBV28 TGTGCCAGCAGTCCCGGGGGGACCTACGAGCAGTACTTC CASSPGGTYEQYF
NA NA TRBJ1-3 TRBV13 TGTGCCAGCAGCTTAGGGAGAATCTCTGGAAACACCATATATTTT CASSLGRISGNTIYF
NA NA TRBJ1-2 TRBV12-1 TGTGCCAGCAGCTGTCACAGGGAAGGCTACACCTTC CASSCHREGYTF
NA NA TRBJ1-5 TRBV6-5 TGTGCCAGCAGGACCCCGGGTTCCGGTCAGCCCCAGCATTTT CASRTPGSGQPQHF
NA NA TRBJ1-3 TRBV18 TGTGCCAGCTCACCAGGAACAGTCTCTGGAAACACCATATATTTT CASSPGTVSGNTIYF
NA NA TRBJ1-3 TRBV9 TGTGCCAGCAGCACTAGGGACACCCACTCTGGAAACACCATATATTTT CASSTRDTHSGNTIYF
once NA TRBJ1-5 TRBV20-1 TGCAGTGCTAGTGAGGCAGGGCAGCCCCAGCATTTT CSASEAGQPQHF
NA NA TRBJ2-1 TRBV9 TGTGCCAGCAGCGTAGAGGGGGGGGTCCTAACCAATGAGCAGTTCTTC CASSVEGGVLTNEQFF
NA NA TRBJ2-1 TRBV7-6 TGTGCCAGCAGCTTAGGAACCGGGACCTACAATGAGCAGTTCTTC CASSLGTGTYNEQFF
NA TRBD1 TRBJ1-5 TRBV7-8 TGTGCCAGCAGCAAGGACAGGGTAGAGCCCCAGCATTTT CASSKDRVEPQHF
once NA TRBJ2-2 TRBV6-1 TGTGCCAGCAGTGAGCAGGAGGGGCGAACCGGGGAGCTGTTTTTT CASSEQEGRTGELFF
NA NA TRBJ2-5 TRBV23-1 TGCGCCAGCAGCCACGGCGTCCGACAGGAAGAGACCCAGTACTTC CASSHGVRQEETQYF
few NA TRBJ2-7 TRBV7-9 TGTGCCAGCAGCTTAGGCGGGCCGCAGTACTTC CASSLGGPQYF
NA NA TRBJ1-4 TRBV14 TGTGCCAGCAGCCCAATATTCACAGGGACTAATGAAAAACTGTTTTTT CASSPIFTGTNEKLFF
NA NA TRBJ2-7 TRBV2 TGTGCCAGCGGGCGGGAACAGGCGAGCGGCGAGCAGTACTTC CASGREQASGEQYF
NA TRBD2 TRBJ2-1 TRBV19 TGTGCCAGTAGTTCCATTTCCAGCGGGGGGAATGAGCAGTTCTTC CASSSISSGGNEQFF
NA TRBD1 TRBJ2-5 TRBV3-1/TRBV3-2 TGTGCCAGCAGCCACTTCAGGACAGGGACCAATAAAGAGACCCAGTACTTC CASSHFRTGTNKETQYF
NA NA TRBJ2-5 TRBV19 TGTGCCAGTAGTCGGACAGCCCAAGAGACCCAGTACTTC CASSRTAQETQYF
NA TRBD1 TRBJ2-7 TRBV7-2 TGTGCCAGCAGCTCCCCAGGGGGCTGGGGCGAGCAGTACTTC CASSSPGGWGEQYF
NA TRBD1 TRBJ1-2 TRBV6-6 TGTGCCAGCAGTTACTCGCGGGACAGGACTAACTATGGCTACACCTTC CASSYSRDRTNYGYTF
NA TRBD1 TRBJ1-3 TRBV13 TGTGCCAGCAGCTCTCCGGGACAGGGATTCGCTGGAAACACCATATATTTT CASSSPGQGFAGNTIYF
NA NA TRBJ1-6 TRBV9 TGTGCCAGCAGCGTACTCTGGGGGGGCAGTTCACCCCTCCACTTT CASSVLWGGSSPLHF